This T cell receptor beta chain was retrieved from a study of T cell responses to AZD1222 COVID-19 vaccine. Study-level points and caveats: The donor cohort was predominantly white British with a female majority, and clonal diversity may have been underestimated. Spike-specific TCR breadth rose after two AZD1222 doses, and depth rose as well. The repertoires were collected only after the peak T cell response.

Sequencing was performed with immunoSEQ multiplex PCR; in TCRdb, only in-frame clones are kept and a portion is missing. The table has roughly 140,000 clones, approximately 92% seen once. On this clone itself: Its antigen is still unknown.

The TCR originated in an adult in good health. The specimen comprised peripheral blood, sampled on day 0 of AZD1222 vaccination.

CDR3 sequence (DNA): TGTGCCAGCAGCTCCCGCTGGGGGGCGGGGACTGAAGCTTTCTTT. Its protein is CASSSRWGAGTEAFF. The V and J genes are TRBV11-2 and TRBJ1-1; perhaps TRBD1 as D (6 bases). The V gene lost 4 bases and the J gene lost 5 bases, with 17 bases spanning the gap. CDR3 length equals 15 residues. Germline CDR1 and CDR2: SGHAT and FQNNGV.